This TCR beta chain was retrieved from a study of cytomegalovirus exposure and HLA in healthy donors. The PCR ran on 60 Vbeta and 13 Jbeta primers. The table came from immunoSEQ multiplex PCR; TCRdb's copy has only in-frame clones and leaves some out. The table records more than 85,000 clones, about four fifths of them present only once. Trimming cost V 4 bases and J 4 bases; bases outside gene matches: 7. CDR1 LNHDA and CDR2 SQIVND come from the germline V gene (reference sequence). The CDR3 extends over 15 amino acids. This TCR derives from a female donor in good health and CMV-seropositive. The chain uses TRBV19 and TRBJ2-5, with 9 positions matching TRBD2. The sequencing sample was made of PBMCs. The CDR3 nucleotides read TGTGCCAGTAGTAGAGCTGGGACTAGCCGAGAGACCCAGTACTTC. It specifies CASSRAGTSRETQYF.